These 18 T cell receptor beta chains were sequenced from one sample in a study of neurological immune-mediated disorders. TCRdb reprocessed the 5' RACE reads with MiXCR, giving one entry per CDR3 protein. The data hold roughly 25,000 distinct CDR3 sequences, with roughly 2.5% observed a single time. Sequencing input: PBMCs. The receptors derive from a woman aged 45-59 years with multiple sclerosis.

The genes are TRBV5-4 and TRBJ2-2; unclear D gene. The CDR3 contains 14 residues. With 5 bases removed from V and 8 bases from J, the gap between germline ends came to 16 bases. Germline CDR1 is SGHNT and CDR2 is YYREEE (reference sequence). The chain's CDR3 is CASSPDPTMGELFF. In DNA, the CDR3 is TGTGCCAGCAGTCCGGACCCCACGATGGGGGAGCTGTTTTTT.

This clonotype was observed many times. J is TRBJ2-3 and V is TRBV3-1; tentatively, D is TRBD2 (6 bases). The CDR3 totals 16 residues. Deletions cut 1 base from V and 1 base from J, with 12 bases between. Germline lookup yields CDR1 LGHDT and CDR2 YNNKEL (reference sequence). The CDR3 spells CASSQVGGWGTDTQYF. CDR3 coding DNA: TGTGCCAGCAGCCAAGTCGGGGGATGGGGCACAGATACGCAGTATTTT.

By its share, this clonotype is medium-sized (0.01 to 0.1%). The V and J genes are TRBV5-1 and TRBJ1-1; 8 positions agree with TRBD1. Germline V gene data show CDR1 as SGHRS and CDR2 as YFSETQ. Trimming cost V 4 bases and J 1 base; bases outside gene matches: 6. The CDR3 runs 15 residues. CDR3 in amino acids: CASSLDRGRNTEAFF. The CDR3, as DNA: TGCGCCAGCAGCCTCGACAGGGGTCGGAACACTGAAGCTTTCTTT.

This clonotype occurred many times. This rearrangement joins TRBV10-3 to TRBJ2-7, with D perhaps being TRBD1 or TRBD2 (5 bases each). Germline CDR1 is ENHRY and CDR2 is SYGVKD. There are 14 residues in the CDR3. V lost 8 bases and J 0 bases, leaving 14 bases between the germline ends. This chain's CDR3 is CAISGTASSYEQYF. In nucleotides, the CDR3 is TGTGCCATCTCCGGGACGGCGAGCTCCTACGAGCAGTACTTC.

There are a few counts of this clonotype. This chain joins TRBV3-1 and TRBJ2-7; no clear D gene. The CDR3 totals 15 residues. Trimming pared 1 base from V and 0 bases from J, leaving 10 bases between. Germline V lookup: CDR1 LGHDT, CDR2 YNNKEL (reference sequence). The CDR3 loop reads CASSQGYGNSYEQYF. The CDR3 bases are TGTGCCAGCAGCCAAGGGTACGGAAACTCCTACGAGCAGTACTTC.

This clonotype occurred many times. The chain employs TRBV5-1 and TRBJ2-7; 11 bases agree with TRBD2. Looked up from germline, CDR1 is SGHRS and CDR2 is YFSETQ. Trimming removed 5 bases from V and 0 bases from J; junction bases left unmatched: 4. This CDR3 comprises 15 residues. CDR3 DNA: TGCGCCAGCAGGGGGGGACTAGCGGACTCCTACGAGCAGTACTTC. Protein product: CASRGGLADSYEQYF.

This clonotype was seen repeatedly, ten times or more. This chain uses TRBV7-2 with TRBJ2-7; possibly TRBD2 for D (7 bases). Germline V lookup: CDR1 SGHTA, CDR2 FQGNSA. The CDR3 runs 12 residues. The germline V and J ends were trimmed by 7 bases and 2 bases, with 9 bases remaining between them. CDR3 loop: CASMGGPYEQYF. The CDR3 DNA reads TGTGCCAGCATGGGGGGGCCCTACGAGCAGTACTTC. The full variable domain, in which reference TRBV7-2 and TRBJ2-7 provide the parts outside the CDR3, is GAGVSQSPSNKVTEKGKDVELRCDPISGHTALYWYRQSLGQGLEFLIYFQGNSAPDKSGLPSDRFSAERTGGSVSTLTIQRTQQEDSAVYLCASMGGPYEQYFGPGTRLTVT.

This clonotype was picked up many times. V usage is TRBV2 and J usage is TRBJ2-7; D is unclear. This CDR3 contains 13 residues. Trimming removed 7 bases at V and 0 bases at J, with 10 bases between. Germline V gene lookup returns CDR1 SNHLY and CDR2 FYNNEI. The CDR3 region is CASIGMSSYEQYF. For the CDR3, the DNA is TGTGCCAGCATTGGGATGAGCTCCTACGAGCAGTACTTC.

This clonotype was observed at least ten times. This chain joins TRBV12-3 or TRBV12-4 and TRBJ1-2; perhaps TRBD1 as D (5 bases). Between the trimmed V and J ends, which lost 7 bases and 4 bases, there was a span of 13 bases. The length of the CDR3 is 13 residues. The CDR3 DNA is TGTGCCAGCACCCTCGGGGCAGGCTATGGCTACACCTTC. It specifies CASTLGAGYGYTF.

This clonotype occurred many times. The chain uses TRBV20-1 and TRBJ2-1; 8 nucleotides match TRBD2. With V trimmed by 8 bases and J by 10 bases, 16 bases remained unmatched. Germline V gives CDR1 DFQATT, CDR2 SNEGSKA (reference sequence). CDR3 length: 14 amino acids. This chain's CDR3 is CSSGVAGIVGEQFF. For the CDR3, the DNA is TGCAGTTCCGGCGTAGCGGGGATCGTCGGGGAGCAGTTCTTC.

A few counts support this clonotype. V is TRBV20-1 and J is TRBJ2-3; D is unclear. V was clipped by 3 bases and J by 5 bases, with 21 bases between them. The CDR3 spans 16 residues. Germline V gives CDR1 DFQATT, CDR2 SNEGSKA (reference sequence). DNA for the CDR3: TGCAGTGCTAGGCCCCCCCGTGGCACCGGAGTAGATACGCAGTATTTT. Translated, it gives CSARPPRGTGVDTQYF.

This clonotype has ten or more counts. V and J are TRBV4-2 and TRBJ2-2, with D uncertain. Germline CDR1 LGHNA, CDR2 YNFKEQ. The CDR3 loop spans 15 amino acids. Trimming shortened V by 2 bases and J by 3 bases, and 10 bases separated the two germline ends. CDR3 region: CASSQRLGHTGELFF. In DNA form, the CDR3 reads TGTGCCAGCAGCCAACGCCTCGGCCACACCGGGGAGCTGTTTTTT.

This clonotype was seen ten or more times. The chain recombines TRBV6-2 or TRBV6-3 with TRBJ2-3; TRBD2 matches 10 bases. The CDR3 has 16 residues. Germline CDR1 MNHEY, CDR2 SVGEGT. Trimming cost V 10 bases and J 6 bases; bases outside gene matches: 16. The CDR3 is CATLIEASGRVDTQYF. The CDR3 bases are TGTGCCACCCTTATCGAGGCTAGCGGGAGAGTGGATACGCAGTATTTT.

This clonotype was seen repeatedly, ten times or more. The CDR3 protein is CASSAGLSGRADEQYF. Here the CDR3 DNA reads TGTGCCAGCAGTGCAGGATTAAGCGGGAGGGCCGACGAGCAGTACTTC. V and J are TRBV25-1 and TRBJ2-7; TRBD2 matches 10 bases. The CDR3 spans 16 residues. J was trimmed by 5 bases and V by 4 bases; bases with no gene match: 11. CDR1 and CDR2 from the germline V gene are MGHDK and SYGVNS.

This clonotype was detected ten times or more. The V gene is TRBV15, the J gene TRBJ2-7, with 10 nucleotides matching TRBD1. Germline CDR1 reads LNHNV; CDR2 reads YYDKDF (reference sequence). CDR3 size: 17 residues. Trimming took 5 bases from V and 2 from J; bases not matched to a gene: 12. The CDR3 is CATSASPGTGDTYEQYF. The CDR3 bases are TGTGCCACCAGCGCCTCGCCCGGGACAGGGGATACCTACGAGCAGTACTTC.

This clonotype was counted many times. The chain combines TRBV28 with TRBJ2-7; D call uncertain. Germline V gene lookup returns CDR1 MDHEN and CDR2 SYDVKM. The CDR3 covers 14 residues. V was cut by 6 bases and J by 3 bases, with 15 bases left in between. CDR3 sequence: CASSRDWVDYEQYF. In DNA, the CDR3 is TGTGCCAGCAGCCGTGACTGGGTAGACTACGAGCAGTACTTC.

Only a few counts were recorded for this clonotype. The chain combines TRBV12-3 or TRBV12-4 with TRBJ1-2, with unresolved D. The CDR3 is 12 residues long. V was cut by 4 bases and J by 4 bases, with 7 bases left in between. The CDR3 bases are TGTGCCAGCAGTTCAGGCGGCTATGGCTACACCTTC. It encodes CASSSGGYGYTF.

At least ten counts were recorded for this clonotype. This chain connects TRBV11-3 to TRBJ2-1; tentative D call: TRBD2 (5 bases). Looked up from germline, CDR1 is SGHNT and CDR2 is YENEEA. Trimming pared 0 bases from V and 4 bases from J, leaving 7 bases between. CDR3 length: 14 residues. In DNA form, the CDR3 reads TGTGCCAGCAGCTTAGATCCGGGGTACAATGAGCAGTTCTTC. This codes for CASSLDPGYNEQFF.